Listed here are 15 T cell receptor beta chains from one sample, sequenced in a study of molecular identifiers for immune sequencing clone quantification. TCRdb used MiXCR to reprocess the PCR reads, holding one entry per CDR3 protein. The data contain over 600,000 distinct CDR3 sequences, 15% to 20% of them singletons. Specimen: naive CD8+ T cells from blood, with Jurkat cell RNA spiked in. Subset in this sample: FACS-sorted CD8+CD4-CCR7+CD45RA+ naive T cells. The source is a human donor in good health. Some libraries in this study had Jurkat cell RNA spiked in.

This clonotype appeared many times. CDR3 sequence: CASRTGVFSYTDTQYF. The CDR3 DNA is TGTGCCAGCAGAACAGGGGTCTTCTCCTACACAGATACGCAGTATTTT. The chain recombines TRBV27 with TRBJ2-3; 7 bases are a match to TRBD1. This CDR3 is 16 amino acids long. Losses at the gene ends were 6 bases for V and 2 bases for J; bases not matched to a gene: 11. CDR1 MNHEY and CDR2 SMNVEV come from the germline V gene (reference sequence).

This clonotype was counted at least ten times. V and J are TRBV20-1 and TRBJ1-6, with TRBD1 matching 7 bases. After removal of 0 bases from V and 1 base from J, the junction contained 6 bases not matched to a gene. Germline loops: CDR1 DFQATT, CDR2 SNEGSKA (reference sequence). The CDR3 runs to 17 residues. The CDR3 DNA reads TGCAGTGCTAGAGATATCGGACAGGCGTCCTATAATTCACCCCTCCACTTT. This codes for CSARDIGQASYNSPLHF.

This clonotype occurred many times. The chain carries TRBV7-2 and TRBJ2-7; D may be TRBD2 (5 bases). Trimming took 1 base from V and 3 from J, leaving 13 bases between them. From germline, CDR1 is SGHTA and CDR2 FQGNSA. This CDR3 region has 15 residues. The CDR3 is CASSLEGSGDYEQYF. DNA of the CDR3: TGTGCCAGCAGCTTAGAAGGGTCCGGGGACTACGAGCAGTACTTC.

The gene calls are TRBV12-5 and TRBJ1-6; the D gene is possibly TRBD1 (6 bases). V lost 2 bases and J 7 bases, leaving 15 bases between the germline ends. Germline CDR1 reads LGHNT; CDR2 reads FRNRAP. The CDR3 runs to 16 residues. The CDR3 spells CASGLWPQGFNSPLHF. The CDR3 nucleotides read TGTGCTAGTGGTTTGTGGCCACAGGGATTCAATTCACCCCTCCACTTT.

This clonotype has a count of ten or more. The genes are TRBV20-1 and TRBJ2-3; D gene uncertain. Germline V CDR1 and CDR2: DFQATT, SNEGSKA (reference sequence). This CDR3 region has 11 residues. The CDR3 DNA follows: TGCACCCTTCCAATCATGGATACGCAGTATTTT. Protein: CTLPIMDTQYF.

This clonotype has ten or more counts. The V and J genes are TRBV19 and TRBJ2-3; 15 nucleotides match TRBD2. The V gene end was trimmed by 3 bases and the J gene end by 1 base; junction bases not matched to a gene: 5. CDR1 and CDR2 (germline): LNHDA, SQIVND (reference sequence). This CDR3 is built from 18 residues. The CDR3 region has the DNA TGTGCCAGTAGTATCCTTGGACTAGCGGGAGGGGGCACAGATACGCAGTATTTT. Protein: CASSILGLAGGGTDTQYF.

As for this clonotype: Mismatch with germline at one junction end may stem from a read error. This chain uses TRBV11-2 with TRBJ2-1; TRBD2 aligns across 9 bases. Germline CDR1 and CDR2: SGHAT and FQNNGV. CDR3 length equals 17 residues. CDR3 DNA: TGTGCCAGCGGCTTAGGGGCAGTTGGGGCGGGGGGGAATGAGCAGTTCTTC. This encodes CASGLGAVGAGGNEQFF.

This clonotype occurred a few times. The V and J genes are TRBV10-3 and TRBJ2-7; 10 bases are a match to TRBD1. Germline loops: CDR1 ENHRY, CDR2 SYGVKD. The CDR3 has 14 amino acids. Trimming removed 7 bases from V and 3 bases from J; junction bases left unmatched: 6. The CDR3 loop is CAITRGQGDYEQYF. CDR3 coding DNA: TGTGCCATCACCCGAGGACAGGGGGACTACGAGCAGTACTTC.

On this clonotype: It may be a read error: a sequence one base away is much more abundant. The chain carries TRBV27 and TRBJ2-3; D not resolved. Trimming pared 8 bases from V and 0 bases from J, leaving 9 bases between. The germline CDR1 and CDR2 sequences are MNHEY and SMNVEV (reference sequence). This CDR3 has 13 amino acids. This chain's CDR3 is CASGTISTDTQYF. CDR3 nucleotide sequence: TGTGCCAGCGGTACGATTAGCACAGATACGCAGTATTTT.

This clonotype was detected ten times or more. The chain is built from TRBV12-3 or TRBV12-4 and TRBJ1-1; D remains ambiguous. V lost 3 bases, J lost 3 bases, and 8 bases lay in between. CDR3 size: 13 residues. In DNA form, the CDR3 reads TGTGCCAGCAGTTTCTTCGAGGACACTGAAGCTTTCTTT. Protein: CASSFFEDTEAFF.

Many counts were recorded for this clonotype. This chain joins TRBV19 and TRBJ2-1; TRBD2 is a possible D gene (7 bases). The CDR3 runs 13 residues. The germline V gene has CDR1 LNHDA and CDR2 SQIVND (reference sequence). V lost 6 bases and J 10 bases, leaving 16 bases between the germline ends. The CDR3 DNA is TGTGCCAGTAGGGAAGGGGGGGCGGAGGAGCAGTTCTTC. Protein sequence: CASREGGAEEQFF. The full variable domain, its missing parts supplied by reference TRBV19 and TRBJ2-1, is DGGITQSPKYLFRKEGQNVTLSCEQNLNHDAMYWYRQDPGQGLRLIYYSQIVNDFQKGDIAEGYSVSREKKESFPLTVTSAQKNPTAFYLCASREGGAEEQFFGPGTRLTVL.

This clonotype has more than one count but fewer than ten. V and J are TRBV19 and TRBJ2-7, with TRBD1 matching over 7 bases. Germline-derived CDR1 and CDR2 are LNHDA and SQIVND (reference sequence). The CDR3 extends over 15 amino acids. Trimming took 3 bases from V and 5 from J; bases not matched to a gene: 10. CDR3 residues: CASSIEDRVFNEQYF. For the CDR3, the DNA is TGTGCCAGTAGTATTGAAGACAGGGTTTTCAACGAGCAGTACTTC.

This clonotype was found many times. V is TRBV12-3 or TRBV12-4 and J is TRBJ1-5; tentatively, D is TRBD1 (6 bases). Trimming took 6 bases from V and 4 from J, leaving 16 bases between them. This CDR3 contains 15 residues. CDR3 in amino acids: CASSPGHIGNQPQHF. The CDR3 nucleotides read TGTGCCAGCAGCCCGGGACATATAGGAAATCAGCCCCAGCATTTT.

This chain joins TRBV13 and TRBJ2-7; possibly TRBD2 for D (5 bases). This CDR3 has 13 residues. V was trimmed by 5 bases and J by 5 bases, leaving 13 bases between them. From germline, CDR1 is PRHDT and CDR2 FYEKMQ (reference sequence). The CDR3 is CASSPPQRNEQYF. CDR3 DNA: TGTGCCAGCAGCCCTCCCCAGCGGAACGAGCAGTACTTC.

The CDR3 DNA sequence: TGCGCCAGCAGCGTTACTTGGACAGCGCGTAATGAAAAACTGTTTTTT. This encodes CASSVTWTARNEKLFF. V usage is TRBV5-1 and J usage is TRBJ1-4, with D tentatively TRBD1 (6 bases). Trimming cost V 4 bases and J 4 bases, with 17 bases left between them. The CDR3 extends over 16 amino acids. Germline CDR1 SGHRS, CDR2 YFSETQ. Complete variable domain (other parts from reference TRBV5-1 and TRBJ1-4): KAGVTQTPRYLIKTRGQQVTLSCSPISGHRSVSWYQQTPGQGLQFLFEYFSETQRNKGNFPGRFSGRQFSNSRSEMNVSTLELGDSALYLCASSVTWTARNEKLFFGSGTQLSVL.